This record concerns one T cell receptor beta chain sequence. Its antigen is currently unknown. Extraction and reverse transcription of RNA yielded cDNA as the sequencing template. Only in-frame clones appear in the TCRdb table, and some are missing; sequencing was by immunoSEQ multiplex PCR. The top ten hold 20% to 25% of the sample, which has 90,000 to 120,000 clones, under 60% seen once. The sample originates from a study of CD8+ T cells in alopecia areata. General study findings and limits: Clonality exceeded that of normal scalp in lesional scalp, most notably in alopecia totalis/universalis.

Collected material from alopecia areata patients comprised lesional scalp punch biopsies and peripheral blood. This TCR was sampled from a human donor with alopecia areata. Sequenced: NKG2D-low CD8+ T cells sorted from blood.

The CDR3 region is CASSPAGGEYNEQFF. For the CDR3, the DNA is TGTGCCAGCAGCCCCGCAGGGGGCGAATACAATGAGCAGTTCTTC. The rearrangement uses TRBV27 and TRBJ2-1; 8 bases agree with TRBD1. CDR3 length: 15 residues. The trim removed 6 bases at V and 4 bases at J, leaving 8 bases unmatched. Germline V lookup: CDR1 MNHEY, CDR2 SMNVEV (reference sequence).